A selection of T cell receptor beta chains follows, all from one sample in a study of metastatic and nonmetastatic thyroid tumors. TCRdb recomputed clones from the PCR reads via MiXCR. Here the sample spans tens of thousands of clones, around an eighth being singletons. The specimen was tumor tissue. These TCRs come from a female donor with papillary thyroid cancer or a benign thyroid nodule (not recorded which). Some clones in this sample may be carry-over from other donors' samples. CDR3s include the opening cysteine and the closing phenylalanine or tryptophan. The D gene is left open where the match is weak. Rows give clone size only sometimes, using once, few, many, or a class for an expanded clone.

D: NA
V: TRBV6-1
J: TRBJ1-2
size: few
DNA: TGTGCCAGCAGTGAAGTCAACGACTATGGATACACATTC
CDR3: CASSEVNDYGYTF

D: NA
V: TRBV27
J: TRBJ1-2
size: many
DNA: TGTGCCAGCAGTTCCTCCGACCGGCTCTATGGCTACACCTTC
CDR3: CASSSSDRLYGYTF

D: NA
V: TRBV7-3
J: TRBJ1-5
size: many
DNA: TGTGCCAGCAGCTCACCGGGACACCAATATCAGCCCCAGCATTTT
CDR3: CASSSPGHQYQPQHF

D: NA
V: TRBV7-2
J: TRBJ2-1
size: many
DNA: TGTGCCAGCAGCTTAGGCTTGAGGTTCTACAATGAGCAGTTCTTC
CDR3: CASSLGLRFYNEQFF

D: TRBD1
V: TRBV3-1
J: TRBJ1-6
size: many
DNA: TGTGCCAGCAGCCAAGATCGCGGGACAGGGGGTCGAAATTCACCCCTCCACTTT
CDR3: CASSQDRGTGGRNSPLHF

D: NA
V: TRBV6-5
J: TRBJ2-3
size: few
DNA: TGTGCCGGCAGTTACTCAAATAGGGGTTTGAGCACAGATACGCAGTATTTT
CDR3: CAGSYSNRGLSTDTQYF

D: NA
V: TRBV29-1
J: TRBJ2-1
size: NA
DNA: TGCAGCTCCCGACCGGTAGGCCTTGGGGGTGAGCAGTTCTTC
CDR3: CSSRPVGLGGEQFF

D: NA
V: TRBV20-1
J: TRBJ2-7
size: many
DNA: TGCAGTGCTAGAGACTCAAGCGGGACAGGTCCCGCCTACGAGCAGTACTTC
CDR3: CSARDSSGTGPAYEQYF

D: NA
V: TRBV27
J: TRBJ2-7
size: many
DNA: TGTGCCAGCAAGCAGGGGGGGGGCTACGAGCAGTACTTC
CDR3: CASKQGGGYEQYF

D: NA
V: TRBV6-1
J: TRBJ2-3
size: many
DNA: TGTGCCAGCAGAAGCGGGTACTGGAGAGATACGCAGTATTTT
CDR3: CASRSGYWRDTQYF

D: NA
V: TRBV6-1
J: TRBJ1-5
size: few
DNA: TGTGCCAGCAGTGAAAGCGTGGGTTCTAGTCAGCCCCAGCATTTT
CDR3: CASSESVGSSQPQHF

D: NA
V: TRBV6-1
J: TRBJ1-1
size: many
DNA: TGTGCCAGCAGTAGAATGGGGTTTCAGAACACTGAAGCTTTCTTT
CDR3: CASSRMGFQNTEAFF

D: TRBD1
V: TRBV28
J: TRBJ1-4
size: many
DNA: TGTGCCAGCAGGCCCCCGGGACAGGGGGAAAAACTGTTTTTT
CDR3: CASRPPGQGEKLFF

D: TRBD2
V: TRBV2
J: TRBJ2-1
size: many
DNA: TGTGCCAGCAGTGTAGAGACGACTAGCGACAATGAGCAGTTCTTC
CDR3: CASSVETTSDNEQFF

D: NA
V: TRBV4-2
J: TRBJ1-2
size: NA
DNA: TGTGCCAGCAGCCAAGGGACGCTCGGCTACACCTTC
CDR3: CASSQGTLGYTF

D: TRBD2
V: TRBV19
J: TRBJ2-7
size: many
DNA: TGTGCCAGTAGTATCCGCGGACTAGCGGGAGACTACGAGCAGTACTTC
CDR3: CASSIRGLAGDYEQYF

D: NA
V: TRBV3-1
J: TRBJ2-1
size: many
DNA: TGTGCCAGCAGCCAAGGTCCCACGGGTGGGGCATACAATGAGCAGTTCTTC
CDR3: CASSQGPTGGAYNEQFF

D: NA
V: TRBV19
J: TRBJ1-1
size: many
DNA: TGTGCCAGTAGTATGGGAGGTCAGGACACTGAAGCTTTCTTT
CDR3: CASSMGGQDTEAFF

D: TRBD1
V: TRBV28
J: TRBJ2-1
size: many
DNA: TGTGCCAGCAGTTTATTGGGACAGTACAATGAGCAGTTCTTC
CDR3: CASSLLGQYNEQFF

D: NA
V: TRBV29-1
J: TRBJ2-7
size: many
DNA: TGCAGCGTGGCCCGATCAGACTACGAGCAGTACTTC
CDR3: CSVARSDYEQYF

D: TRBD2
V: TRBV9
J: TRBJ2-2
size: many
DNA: TGTGCCAGCAGCGCCGAGCGGGAGGTTAGCGGGGAGCTGTTTTTT
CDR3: CASSAEREVSGELFF

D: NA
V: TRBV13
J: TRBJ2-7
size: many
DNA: TGTGCCAGCGGATTAAAAAAGGGTTCCCGTAGGGCAGGGGCCTACGAGCAGTACTTC
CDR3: CASGLKKGSRRAGAYEQYF

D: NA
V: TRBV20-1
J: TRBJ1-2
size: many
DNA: TGCAGTTTTTTAACAACTGACTATGGCTACACCTTC
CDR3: CSFLTTDYGYTF

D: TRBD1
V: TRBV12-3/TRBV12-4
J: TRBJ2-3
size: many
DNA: TGTGCCAGCAGTTCACAGGGGGCAAGAGATACGCAGTATTTT
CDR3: CASSSQGARDTQYF

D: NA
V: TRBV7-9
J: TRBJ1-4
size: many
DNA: TGTGCCAGCAGCCCTCGCCTGACGGAAAAACTGTTTTTT
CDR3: CASSPRLTEKLFF

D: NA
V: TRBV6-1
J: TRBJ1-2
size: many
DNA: TGTGCCAGCAGACCGTCCTGGAGGATTGACTACACCTTC
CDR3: CASRPSWRIDYTF

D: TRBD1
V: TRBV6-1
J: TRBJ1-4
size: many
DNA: TGTGCCAGCAGAATCGGACAGGGGGCGTTCTTTGAAAAACTGTTTTTT
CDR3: CASRIGQGAFFEKLFF

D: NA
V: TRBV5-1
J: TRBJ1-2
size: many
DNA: TGCGCCAGCAGCTTTGCAGGAATTAACTATGGCTACACCTTC
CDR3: CASSFAGINYGYTF

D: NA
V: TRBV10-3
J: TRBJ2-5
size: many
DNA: TGTGCCATCAGGATGGAAATACAAGAGACCCAGTACTTC
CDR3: CAIRMEIQETQYF

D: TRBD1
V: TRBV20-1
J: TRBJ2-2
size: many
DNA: TGCAGTGCTAGAGGGACAGGGGGCGACACCGGGGAGCTGTTTTTT
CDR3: CSARGTGGDTGELFF

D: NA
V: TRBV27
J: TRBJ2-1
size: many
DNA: TGTGCCAGCAGTTCCCTATTAGTGAGCTCCTACAATGAGCAGTTCTTC
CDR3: CASSSLLVSSYNEQFF

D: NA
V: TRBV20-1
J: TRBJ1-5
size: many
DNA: TGCAGTGCTAGAGTGGGCGGAGCGAGCAATCAGCCCCAGCATTTT
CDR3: CSARVGGASNQPQHF

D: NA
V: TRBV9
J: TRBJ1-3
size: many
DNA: TGTGCCAGCAGCGAGGCTGACACCATATATTTT
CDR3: CASSEADTIYF

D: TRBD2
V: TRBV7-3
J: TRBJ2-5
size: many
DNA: TGTGCCAGCAGCCACGGGACTAGCGGGAGGACCCCCCAAGAGACCCAGTACTTC
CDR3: CASSHGTSGRTPQETQYF

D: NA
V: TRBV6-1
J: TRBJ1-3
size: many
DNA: TGTGCCAGCAGACAGGGTGGAAACACCATATATTTT
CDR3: CASRQGGNTIYF

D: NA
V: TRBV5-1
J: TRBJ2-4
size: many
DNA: TGCGCCAGCAGCCCGGCGACAGGTTGGGTGGAAAACATTCAGTACTTC
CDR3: CASSPATGWVENIQYF

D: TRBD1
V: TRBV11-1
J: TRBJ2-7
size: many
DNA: TGTGCCAGCGGGACAGGGTACTACGAGCAGTACTTC
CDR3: CASGTGYYEQYF

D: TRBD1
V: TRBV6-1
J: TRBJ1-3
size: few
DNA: TGTGCCAACAGAGTCGGGACAGGGGGACCTGGAAACACCATATATTTT
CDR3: CANRVGTGGPGNTIYF

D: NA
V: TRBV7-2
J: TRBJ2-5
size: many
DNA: TGTGCCAGCAGCTTAGAAGGGTGGGGGGAGACCCAGTACTTC
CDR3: CASSLEGWGETQYF

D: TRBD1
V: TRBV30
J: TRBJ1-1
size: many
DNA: TGTGCCTGGAAGAGGACAGGGAACACTGAAGCTTTCTTT
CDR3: CAWKRTGNTEAFF

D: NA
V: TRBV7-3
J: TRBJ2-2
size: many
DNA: TGTGCCAGCAGTTTAAAGTTAACCGGGGAGCTGTTTTTT
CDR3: CASSLKLTGELFF

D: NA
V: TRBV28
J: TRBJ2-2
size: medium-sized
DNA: TGTGCCAGCAATAACTTTACCGGGGAGCTGTTTTTT
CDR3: CASNNFTGELFF

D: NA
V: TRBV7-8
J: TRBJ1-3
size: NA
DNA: TGTGCCAGCAGCTTAGTGGTGGGGGCCGCTGGAAACACCATATATTTT
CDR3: CASSLVVGAAGNTIYF